These 27 T cell receptor beta chains originate from one sample sequenced in a study of T cell repertoires in cytomegalovirus infection. TCRdb reprocessed the reads via MiXCR and lists one record per CDR3 protein. The data hold 150,000 to 200,000 distinct CDR3 sequences, with about 17% observed a single time. The sequenced sample consisted of CD8+ T cells from PBMCs. All receptors come from a human donor in good health (CMV status not recorded). Some clones in this sample may be carry-over from other donors' samples.

The rearrangement uses TRBV29-1 and TRBJ2-7, with TRBD1 as a possible D gene (5 bases). Trimming removed 2 bases at V and 3 bases at J, with 8 bases between. This CDR3 is 12 amino acids long. Germline V CDR1 and CDR2: SQVTM, ANQGSEA. CDR3 nucleotide sequence: TGCAGCGTTGAATCAGACAGCTACGAGCAGTACTTC. It specifies CSVESDSYEQYF.

The chain uses TRBV14 and TRBJ2-1; 14 bases fit TRBD2. V gave up 4 bases and J gave up 4 bases; unmatched junction bases: 6. CDR3 size: 17 residues. The germline V gene has CDR1 SGHDN and CDR2 FVKESK. The CDR3 loop is CASSLLGLAGGYNEQFF. The CDR3 nucleotides read TGTGCCAGCAGCCTACTAGGACTAGCGGGGGGATACAATGAGCAGTTCTTC.

This clonotype was counted between two and nine times. The chain recombines TRBV28 with TRBJ1-1; a possible D gene is TRBD1 (6 bases). The V and J ends lost 2 bases and 4 bases respectively, with 11 bases between them. The germline V gene encodes CDR1 MDHEN and CDR2 SYDVKM. The CDR3 is made up of 14 amino acids. Here the CDR3 DNA reads TGTGCCAGCAGTTTACAGGGGACGTTCACTGAAGCTTTCTTT. It encodes CASSLQGTFTEAFF.

The chain employs TRBV14 and TRBJ1-1, with D maybe TRBD1 (5 bases). Germline V lookup: CDR1 SGHDN, CDR2 FVKESK. The CDR3 covers 15 residues. V shed 5 bases and J shed 0 bases, with 13 bases lying between them. CDR3 sequence: CASSTGPYMNTEAFF. DNA for the CDR3: TGTGCCAGCAGCACGGGACCGTACATGAACACTGAAGCTTTCTTT.

This clonotype was seen more than once but under ten times. The chain joins TRBV7-9 to TRBJ2-7; D is possibly TRBD2 (5 bases). This CDR3 has 12 amino acids. Deletions cut 4 bases from V and 5 bases from J, with 9 bases between. Germline assignment: CDR1 SEHNR and CDR2 FQNEAQ (reference sequence). The DNA of the CDR3 is TGTGCCAGCAGCTGGAGAGGGAACGAGCAGTACTTC. Translating gives CASSWRGNEQYF.

This clonotype appeared many times. As DNA, the CDR3 is TGTGCCAGCAGTGAAGACAGGCCAACTAATGAAAAACTGTTTTTT. Amino acid sequence: CASSEDRPTNEKLFF. This chain joins TRBV6-2 or TRBV6-3 and TRBJ1-4; a weak D match, TRBD1 (6 bases). V lost 5 bases and J lost 0, with 10 bases in between. The germline V gene has CDR1 MNHEY and CDR2 SVGEGT. This CDR3 region has 15 residues.

The chain recombines TRBV12-3 or TRBV12-4 with TRBJ1-2, with D perhaps TRBD1 (5 bases). The CDR3 is made up of 14 amino acids. V was trimmed by 5 bases and J by 7 bases, leaving 17 bases between them. Written as DNA, the CDR3 is TGTGCCAGCAGTCCGGCCGGGGGGGGAAGTGGCTACACCTTC. Its translation is CASSPAGGGSGYTF.

This clonotype appeared a few times. The chain employs TRBV7-2 and TRBJ1-1; weak D call: TRBD1 (6 bases). The germline V gene encodes CDR1 SGHTA and CDR2 FQGNSA. V was trimmed by 5 bases and J by 2 bases, leaving 18 bases between them. This CDR3 is built from 16 residues. This chain's CDR3 is CASSIRGTKPNTEAFF. As DNA, the CDR3 is TGTGCCAGCAGCATCAGGGGAACGAAGCCTAACACTGAAGCTTTCTTT.

This clonotype was picked up a small number of times. The chain couples TRBV7-8 to TRBJ2-5; possibly TRBD1 for D (6 bases). The V end was cut by 5 bases, the J end by 1 base, with 11 bases between. The CDR3 extends over 14 amino acids. CDR1 SGHVS and CDR2 FQNEAQ come from the germline V gene. The CDR3 is CASSPSDSQETQYF. The CDR3 DNA is TGTGCCAGCAGCCCTTCGGACAGCCAAGAGACCCAGTACTTC.

This rearrangement joins TRBV20-1 to TRBJ2-5; D is unresolved. Germline loops: CDR1 DFQATT, CDR2 SNEGSKA (reference sequence). The CDR3 length is 14 residues. Trimming cost V 7 bases and J 5 bases, with 20 bases left between them. For the CDR3, the DNA is TGCAGTGTTAAGCTGCCCAGCCATGGGGAGACCCAGTACTTC. Its protein product is CSVKLPSHGETQYF.

This clonotype was recorded a few times. The chain carries TRBV7-9 and TRBJ2-5, with 12 bases identical to TRBD2. CDR1 and CDR2 (germline): SEHNR, FQNEAQ (reference sequence). V dropped 2 bases and J dropped 1; count of bases not matched to a gene: 2. The CDR3 consists of 16 residues. The CDR3 region is CASSLRTSGVQETQYF. The CDR3 DNA sequence: TGTGCCAGCAGCTTACGGACTAGCGGGGTCCAAGAGACCCAGTACTTC.

V usage is TRBV6-5 and J usage is TRBJ1-6; D possibly corresponds to TRBD1 (6 bases). The CDR3 extends over 16 amino acids. Germline CDR1 and CDR2: MNHEY and SVGAGI. Trimming took off 4 bases at V and 8 bases at J, with 18 bases between the two ends. The chain's CDR3 is CASSFEGGGVHSPLHF. The CDR3 nucleotides are TGTGCCAGCAGTTTCGAGGGGGGCGGAGTTCATTCACCCCTCCACTTT.

CDR3 nucleotide sequence: TGTGCCAGCAGCGTATCCAGGACTAGCGGCACAGATACGCAGTATTTT. Translated: CASSVSRTSGTDTQYF. The chain is built from TRBV9 and TRBJ2-3; 9 bases are a match to TRBD2. CDR1 and CDR2 (germline): SGDLS, YYNGEE. V was pared by 1 base and J by 1 base, with 4 bases of the junction left unmatched. There are 16 residues in the CDR3.

This clonotype was seen more than once but under ten times. The genes are TRBV20-1 and TRBJ2-7; 10 bases fit TRBD1. The CDR3 consists of 14 residues. Germline V gives CDR1 DFQATT, CDR2 SNEGSKA (reference sequence). The junction had 2 bases not matched to a gene; V was cut back by 0 bases and J by 3 bases. This CDR3 reads CSARERTGGYEQYF. The DNA of the CDR3 is TGCAGTGCTAGAGAGCGGACAGGGGGCTACGAGCAGTACTTC.

This clonotype was found a few times. At one end the junction does not follow the germline gene, possibly because of a read error. The V gene is TRBV12-3 or TRBV12-4, the J gene TRBJ2-5, with 7 bases aligning to TRBD2. The CDR3 consists of 15 residues. The CDR3 protein is CASSLVPAGPESQYF. Here the CDR3 DNA reads TGTGCCAGCAGTTTAGTTCCAGCGGGGCCGGAGAGCCAGTACTTC.

This clonotype has just a few counts. The gene calls are TRBV29-1 and TRBJ1-2, with D perhaps TRBD1 (6 bases). The V gene lost 2 bases and the J gene lost 7 bases, with 14 bases spanning the gap. The germline V gene encodes CDR1 SQVTM and CDR2 ANQGSEA. This CDR3 comprises 13 residues. Here the CDR3 reads CSVEPQGVGGYTF. In nucleotides, the CDR3 is TGCAGCGTTGAACCACAGGGAGTGGGTGGCTACACCTTC.

The V gene is TRBV5-1, the J gene TRBJ2-3; D ambiguous. The CDR3 is 17 residues long. Trimming pared 0 bases from V and 1 base from J, leaving 15 bases between. Germline V gene lookup returns CDR1 SGHRS and CDR2 YFSETQ. Here the CDR3 reads CASSLVARLRGTDTQYF. The CDR3 DNA reads as TGCGCCAGCAGCTTGGTGGCACGGCTTCGCGGCACAGATACGCAGTATTTT.

This sequence joins TRBV11-1 and TRBJ1-2; D is perhaps TRBD1 (6 bases). Trimming stripped 2 bases from V and 0 bases from J, with 13 bases between. This CDR3 contains 16 residues. Looked up from germline, CDR1 is SGHAT and CDR2 is FQDESV (reference sequence). CDR3 residues: CASSLTQGESNYGYTF. Written as DNA, the CDR3 is TGTGCCAGCAGCTTAACACAGGGAGAATCTAACTATGGCTACACCTTC.

V is TRBV11-1 and J is TRBJ2-2; D ambiguous. The length of the CDR3 is 15 residues. Between the trimmed V and J ends, which lost 2 bases and 0 bases, there was a span of 7 bases. Germline-derived CDR1 and CDR2 are SGHAT and FQDESV (reference sequence). Written as DNA, the CDR3 is TGTGCCAGCAGCTTATCGCAGACGAACACCGGGGAGCTGTTTTTT. Amino acid sequence: CASSLSQTNTGELFF. The variable domain in full, completed from reference TRBV11-1 and TRBJ2-2, reads EAEVAQSPRYKITEKSQAVAFWCDPISGHATLYWYRQILGQGPELLVQFQDESVVDDSQLPKDRFSAERLKGVDSTLKIQPAELGDSAMYLCASSLSQTNTGELFFGEGSRLTVL.

The sample holds a few counts of this clonotype. J is TRBJ2-2 and V is TRBV7-2, with D perhaps TRBD2 (7 bases). The length of the CDR3 is 18 residues. The germline V and J ends were trimmed by 2 bases and 2 bases, with 18 bases remaining between them. Germline CDR1 and CDR2: SGHTA and FQGNSA. For the CDR3, the DNA is TGTGCCAGCAGCTTAAGCTCCTGGGAGGGGGTAAACACCGGGGAGCTGTTTTTT. Its translation: CASSLSSWEGVNTGELFF.

This clonotype was detected a few times. The V call is TRBV28, the J call TRBJ2-2; the D gene is possibly TRBD2 (5 bases). This CDR3 is 15 amino acids long. CDR1 and CDR2 (germline): MDHEN, SYDVKM. V lost 2 bases and J 5 bases, leaving 12 bases between the germline ends. CDR3: CASSLGTGITGELFF. The CDR3 DNA reads as TGTGCCAGCAGTTTAGGCACGGGGATAACCGGGGAGCTGTTTTTT.

This clonotype was seen a few times. The V gene is TRBV7-8, the J gene TRBJ1-5; D remains unclear. Germline V lookup: CDR1 SGHVS, CDR2 FQNEAQ. The CDR3 sequence is 14 residues long. The germline V and J ends were trimmed by 3 bases and 7 bases, with 13 bases remaining between them. CDR3 DNA sequence: TGTGCCAGCAGCTTGGACGGAATAAGGCAGCCCCAGCATTTT. This gives the protein CASSLDGIRQPQHF.

This clonotype was seen more than once but under ten times. The rearrangement joins TRBV18 to TRBJ1-2; TRBD1 agrees at 7 bases. V was pared by 4 bases and J by 7 bases, with 9 bases of the junction left unmatched. Per germline, CDR1 KGHSH and CDR2 LQKENI. The CDR3 spans 14 residues. CDR3 protein: CASSLGQPLGGYTF. The CDR3 region has the DNA TGTGCCAGCTCACTGGGACAGCCCCTTGGTGGCTACACCTTC.

This clonotype was picked up a small number of times. The V call is TRBV11-2, the J call TRBJ2-3, with a weak D call TRBD1 (5 bases). The CDR3 sequence is 16 residues long. Germline V gene sequence: CDR1 SGHAT, CDR2 FQNNGV. The V end lost 6 bases, the J end lost 4 bases, and 20 bases lay between the germline ends. The CDR3 region is CASRPQWSIGADTQYF. The CDR3 coding sequence is TGTGCCAGCAGACCCCAGTGGTCAATAGGGGCAGATACGCAGTATTTT.

This clonotype came up a few times. The chain is built from TRBV7-2 and TRBJ2-1; the D gene is possibly TRBD1 (6 bases). Germline assignment: CDR1 SGHTA and CDR2 FQGNSA. CDR3 length equals 15 residues. V was clipped by 6 bases and J by 0 bases, with 12 bases between them. Written as DNA, the CDR3 is TGTGCCAGCAGTCGACAGGACAGCTCCTACAATGAGCAGTTCTTC. Protein product: CASSRQDSSYNEQFF. Full variable domain (remainder filled in from reference TRBV7-2 and TRBJ2-1): GAGVSQSPSNKVTEKGKDVELRCDPISGHTALYWYRQSLGQGLEFLIYFQGNSAPDKSGLPSDRFSAERTGGSVSTLTIQRTQQEDSAVYLCASSRQDSSYNEQFFGPGTRLTVL.

V and J are TRBV6-5 and TRBJ2-1; D could derive from TRBD1 or TRBD2 (5 bases each). This CDR3 region has 11 residues. Germline CDR1 and CDR2: MNHEY and SVGAGI. The V end was cut by 7 bases, the J end by 10 bases, with 11 bases between. CDR3 loop: CASIRGDEQFF. The DNA of the CDR3 is TGTGCCAGCATCCGGGGCGACGAGCAGTTCTTC.

V and J are TRBV4-2 and TRBJ1-2; maybe TRBD1 (5 bases). The CDR3 runs 15 residues. Per germline, CDR1 LGHNA and CDR2 YNFKEQ. The V gene lost 4 bases and the J gene lost 8 bases, with 20 bases spanning the gap. CDR3 nucleotides: TGTGCCAGCAGCCCCCAGAGAGGGGCACGGCGGGGCTACACCTTC. As protein: CASSPQRGARRGYTF.